The rows below give T cell receptor beta chains drawn from one sample of a study of control samples from healthy donors and cancer patients. TCRdb keeps only in-frame clones here, not all; method: immunoSEQ multiplex PCR. The sample carries approximately 94,000 clones, over 75% recorded once. The sequencing sample was made of blood. The receptors derive from a woman between 50 and 59 years old in good health. The CDR3 runs from the conserved cysteine through the conserved F or W. A D gene is named only where the DNA matches it firmly. Rows give clone size only sometimes, using once, few, many, or a class for an expanded clone.

TRBJ2-1 TRBV4-1 TRBD2 NA TGCGCCAGCAGCTACCTAGCGGGAAAGGACAATGAGCAGTTCTTC CASSYLAGKDNEQFF
TRBJ1-3 TRBV20-1 NA NA TGCAGTGTTCCGAGGGGGAACACCATATATTTT CSVPRGNTIYF
TRBJ1-1 TRBV18 NA NA TGTGCCAGCTCTCCACTGGGCAGTGAAGCTTTCTTT CASSPLGSEAFF
TRBJ2-2 TRBV4-1 NA NA TGCGCCAGCAGCCGAGGGAACACCGGGGAGCTGTTTTTT CASSRGNTGELFF
TRBJ1-3 TRBV4-1 NA few TGCGCCAGCAGCCAAGTAGGGTTCTCTGGAAACACCATATATTTT CASSQVGFSGNTIYF
TRBJ2-5 TRBV5-4 TRBD2 NA TGTGCCAGCAGCTTGGATGGCGCGGGAGGGGCCCAGAAGACCCAGTACTTC CASSLDGAGGAQKTQYF
TRBJ1-1 TRBV12-3/TRBV12-4 NA NA TGTGCCAGCAGTTCAAGCCTGAACACTGAAGCTTTCTTT CASSSSLNTEAFF
TRBJ2-4 TRBV7-2 NA NA TGTGCCAGCAGCTTTTTCGAGGGCATTCAGTACTTC CASSFFEGIQYF
TRBJ1-1 TRBV7-6 TRBD1 NA TGTGCCAGCAGCGGACAGGGCTCCCGGGGGGGAGCTTTCTTT CASSGQGSRGGAFF
TRBJ2-1 TRBV7-3 TRBD2 NA TGTGCCAGCAGCTCCACTAGCGGGAGTATTGGTGAGCAGTTCTTC CASSSTSGSIGEQFF
TRBJ2-5 TRBV5-8 NA NA TGTGCCAGCAGCTCGGACCAAGGGGGAGAGACCCAGTACTTC CASSSDQGGETQYF
TRBJ2-7 TRBV5-6 NA NA TGTGCCAGCAGCACTCCGGGCCTTCACTACGAGCAGTACTTC CASSTPGLHYEQYF
TRBJ1-6 TRBV5-1 NA NA TGCGCCAGCAGTTCAGGAGGCAATTCACCCCTCCACTTT CASSSGGNSPLHF
TRBJ2-1 TRBV18 NA NA TGTGCCAGCTCACCACCGGGGGGCAATGAGCAGTTCTTC CASSPPGGNEQFF
TRBJ2-3 TRBV9 NA NA TGTGCCAGCAGCTCCTCTCCACGGAACACAGATACGCAGTATTTT CASSSSPRNTDTQYF
TRBJ1-4 TRBV15 NA NA TGTGCCACCTACCTCAATGAAAAACTGTTTTTT CATYLNEKLFF
TRBJ1-1 TRBV5-4 NA NA TGTGCCAGCAGCACTAAGGACAGCATGAACACTGAAGCTTTCTTT CASSTKDSMNTEAFF
TRBJ1-2 TRBV11-2 TRBD1 NA TGTGCCAGCAGCGGAAACAGGGGCCCCTCTTCTAACTATGGCTACACCTTC CASSGNRGPSSNYGYTF
TRBJ2-1 TRBV7-8 NA NA TGTGCCAGCAGCGAGGGGAAGGGCTCCTACAATGAGCAGTTCTTC CASSEGKGSYNEQFF
TRBJ1-2 TRBV30 NA few TGTGCCTGGAGTATCGAGGTTGGGGGCTACACCTTC CAWSIEVGGYTF
TRBJ1-5 TRBV18 TRBD1 NA TGTGCCAGCTCACCAGGGCAGGGGGTAGGCCAGCCCCAGCATTTT CASSPGQGVGQPQHF
TRBJ1-2 TRBV7-3 NA NA TGTGCCAGCAGGTCCCCTAACTATGGCTACACCTTC CASRSPNYGYTF
TRBJ2-1 TRBV19 NA NA TGTGCCAGTAGTATCGGACGGGCGGCTAATGAGCAGTTCTTC CASSIGRAANEQFF
TRBJ1-3 TRBV7-8 NA NA TGTGCCAGCAGCTCAGGAAACACCATATATTTT CASSSGNTIYF
TRBJ2-7 TRBV27 NA NA TGTGCCAGCAGCCCAACCTACGAGCAGTACTTC CASSPTYEQYF
TRBJ2-7 TRBV9 TRBD1 NA TGTGCCAGCAGCGACGGACAGGGGATGTACGAGCAGTACTTC CASSDGQGMYEQYF
TRBJ2-3 TRBV11-2 NA NA TGTGCCAGCAGCCGCGAGCAGGCGGTGGGGGCAGATACGCAGTATTTT CASSREQAVGADTQYF
TRBJ2-3 TRBV10-1 NA NA TGCGCCACCTCCAACACAGATACGCAGTATTTT CATSNTDTQYF
TRBJ1-3 TRBV7-9 NA NA TGTGCCAGCAGCTACGCAGGGAATACGCCTGGAAACACCATATATTTT CASSYAGNTPGNTIYF
TRBJ1-5 TRBV30 NA NA TGTAGCGGGGTAGCTCATCAGCCCCAGCATTTT CSGVAHQPQHF
TRBJ1-5 TRBV6-6 NA once TGTGCCAGCAGAGATGCCGTTGGGGGCAGCAATCAGCCCCAGCATTTT CASRDAVGGSNQPQHF
TRBJ2-2 TRBV27 NA once TGTGCCAGCAGTTCCCCAGATACGAACACCGGGGAGCTGTTTTTT CASSSPDTNTGELFF
TRBJ2-7 TRBV21-1 NA NA TGTGCCAGCAGTAAAAACCTCCCCGCGTCAGGGACCTCCTACGAGCAGTACTTC CASSKNLPASGTSYEQYF
TRBJ1-6 TRBV6-6 NA NA TGTGCCAGCTGCTACTCGGGGCGAAATTCACCCCTCCACTTT CASCYSGRNSPLHF
TRBJ2-3 TRBV29-1 NA NA TGCAGCGTTGAAGGGGACGGCAGCACAGATACGCAGTATTTT CSVEGDGSTDTQYF
TRBJ2-1 TRBV5-6 TRBD2 NA TGTGCCAGCAGCCCCCCTAGCGGGAGGAGTCGGGAGCAGTTCTTC CASSPPSGRSREQFF
TRBJ2-6 TRBV9 NA NA TGTGCCAGCAGCGTAGCTGGGGGGCTTGGGGCCAACGTCCTGACTTTC CASSVAGGLGANVLTF
TRBJ2-1 TRBV6-4 NA NA TGTGCCAGCAGTGATTCTCTCTACAATGAGCAGTTCTTC CASSDSLYNEQFF
TRBJ1-5 TRBV7-2 NA once TGTGCCAGCAGCCCCGGGGGCGTTTACGGGCAGCCCCAGCATTTT CASSPGGVYGQPQHF
TRBJ2-4 TRBV27 TRBD2 few TGTGCCAGCACCCCCGGGGGGTCGGCCAAAAACATTCAGTACTTC CASTPGGSAKNIQYF
TRBJ2-1 TRBV5-1 TRBD2 NA TGCGCCAGCAGCTTGGGACTAGCGGGTCTTCGCAATGAGCAGTTCTTC CASSLGLAGLRNEQFF
TRBJ2-7 TRBV2 TRBD1 once TGTGCCAGTCTACAGGGGGACTACGAGCAGTACTTC CASLQGDYEQYF
TRBJ2-2 TRBV4-1 NA NA TGCGCCAGCAGCCAAGATCAACCTGTCCCCGGGGAGCTGTTTTTT CASSQDQPVPGELFF
TRBJ2-1 TRBV9 NA few TGTGCCAGCAGCGTAGAGCCGCTCGCTAGCTCCTACAATGAGCAGTTCTTC CASSVEPLASSYNEQFF
TRBJ1-2 TRBV3-1/TRBV3-2 NA NA TGTGCCAGCAGCCAAGATAAGAACGTTTTCTATGGCTACACCTTC CASSQDKNVFYGYTF
TRBJ1-3 TRBV14 NA NA TGTGCCAGCAGCCAAGAGGATGTCCTCAGAGGAAACACCATATATTTT CASSQEDVLRGNTIYF
TRBJ1-6 TRBV7-9 TRBD1 NA TGTGCCAGCAGCCTGCAAGGGGGCCTACCGGGGTCACCCCTCCACTTT CASSLQGGLPGSPLHF
TRBJ2-1 TRBV19 NA NA TGTGCCAGTAGTAATAGCGTCTTAGGGGACAATGAGCAGTTCTTC CASSNSVLGDNEQFF
TRBJ1-4 TRBV7-8 NA many TGTGCCAGCAGCAAGCGACAGTGGGATGAAAAACTGTTTTTT CASSKRQWDEKLFF
TRBJ2-2 TRBV3-1/TRBV3-2 TRBD2 NA TGTGCCAGCAGCCCCCAGCCGGGGGGGCGAACCGGGGAGCTGTTTTTT CASSPQPGGRTGELFF
TRBJ2-1 TRBV6-5 NA NA TGTGCCAGCAGTTATGACTCCTCCTACAATGAGCAGTTCTTC CASSYDSSYNEQFF
TRBJ2-1 TRBV6-5 NA once TGTGCCAGCAGGCGGGATGCCTCCTACAATGAGCAGTTCTTC CASRRDASYNEQFF
TRBJ1-1 TRBV7-2 TRBD1 NA TGTGCCAGCAGCCCGCCTGGGACAGGGGGGATGGCTTTCTTT CASSPPGTGGMAFF
TRBJ1-2 TRBV30 TRBD1 NA TGTGCCTGGAGTGCGACAGGGAAAGTCTATGGCTACACCTTC CAWSATGKVYGYTF
TRBJ1-1 TRBV23-1 NA NA TGCGCCAGCAGCCTCGGAGTCAGGGACACTGAAGCTTTCTTT CASSLGVRDTEAFF
TRBJ2-5 TRBV19 TRBD2 NA TGTGCCACCACCGGACTAGCGGGGGGGCGTGCCCAAGAGACCCAGTACTTC CATTGLAGGRAQETQYF
TRBJ2-2 TRBV10-1 NA NA TGCGCCAGCGGGGAAGACACCGGGGAGCTGTTTTTT CASGEDTGELFF
TRBJ1-6 TRBV7-2 NA NA TGTGCCAGCAGCTTAGAAGGGGCGGTGGCTTCACCCCTCCACTTT CASSLEGAVASPLHF
TRBJ2-5 TRBV3-1/TRBV3-2 NA once TGTGCCAGCAGCCAATATCTAAGTGAAGAGACCCAGTACTTC CASSQYLSEETQYF